This TCR beta chain is drawn from a study of T cell responses to AZD1222 COVID-19 vaccine. General observations from the study: Most donors were white British, females outnumbered males, and clonal diversity was possibly underestimated. Receipt of two AZD1222 doses was followed by a rise in Spike-specific TCR breadth and depth.

This clone was found once. The antigen is not known. Method: immunoSEQ multiplex PCR; TCRdb's copy keeps in-frame clones and lacks some. The table records about 200,000 clones, roughly nine tenths of them present only once. Germline V gene sequence: CDR1 SGHTA, CDR2 FQGNSA. This CDR3 contains 16 residues. The germline V and J ends were trimmed by 2 bases and 0 bases, with 10 bases remaining between them. This TCR was recovered from an adult who received the MenACWY meningococcal vaccine as a control. The material was peripheral blood, obtained 28 days after the second dose of the MenACWY control vaccine. The chain joins TRBV7-2 to TRBJ2-2, with no clear D. The DNA for the CDR3 is TGTGCCAGCAGCTTATTTCGGCTCGCGAACACCGGGGAGCTGTTTTTT. Its protein is CASSLFRLANTGELFF.